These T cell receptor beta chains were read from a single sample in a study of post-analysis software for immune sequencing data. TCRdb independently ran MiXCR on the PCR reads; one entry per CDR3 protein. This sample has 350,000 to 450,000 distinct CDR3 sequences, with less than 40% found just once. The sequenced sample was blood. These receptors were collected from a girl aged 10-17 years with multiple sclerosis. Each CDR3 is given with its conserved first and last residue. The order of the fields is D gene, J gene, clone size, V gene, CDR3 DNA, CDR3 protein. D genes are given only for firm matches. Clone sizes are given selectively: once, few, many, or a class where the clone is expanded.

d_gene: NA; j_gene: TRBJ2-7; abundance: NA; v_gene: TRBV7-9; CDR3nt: TGTGCCAGCAGCGTCGGGGGGCAGGGGCCCATGTACGAGCAGTACTTC; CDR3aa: CASSVGGQGPMYEQYF
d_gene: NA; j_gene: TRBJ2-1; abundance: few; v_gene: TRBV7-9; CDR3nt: TGTGCCAGCAGTAAGCAAAACTCCTACAATGAGCAGTTCTTC; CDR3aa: CASSKQNSYNEQFF
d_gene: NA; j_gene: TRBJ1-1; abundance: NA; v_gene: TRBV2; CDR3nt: TGTGCCAGCAGTGGCCAGGGACAGAACACTGAAGCTTTCTTT; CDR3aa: CASSGQGQNTEAFF
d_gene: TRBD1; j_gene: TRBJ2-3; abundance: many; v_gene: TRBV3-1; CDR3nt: TGTGCCAGCAGCCAAGATCCGGGACAGGCGGGCTACGGCACAGATACGCAGTATTTT; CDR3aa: CASSQDPGQAGYGTDTQYF
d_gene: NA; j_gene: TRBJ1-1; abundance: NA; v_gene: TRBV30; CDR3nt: TGTGCCTGCGAATACTATCTGGCTGAAGCTTTCTTT; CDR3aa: CACEYYLAEAFF
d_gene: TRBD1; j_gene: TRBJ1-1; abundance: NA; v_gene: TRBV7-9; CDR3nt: TGTGCCAGCAGCTGGGGACAGGGAAACACTGAAGCTTTCTTT; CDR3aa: CASSWGQGNTEAFF
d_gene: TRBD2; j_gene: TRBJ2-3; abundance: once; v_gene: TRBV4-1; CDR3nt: TGCGCCAGCAGCTTACAGTGTCGGGGGGGAGTTAATACGCAGTATTTT; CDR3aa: CASSLQCRGGVNTQYF
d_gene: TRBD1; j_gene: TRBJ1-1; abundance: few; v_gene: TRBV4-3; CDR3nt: TGCGCCAGCAGCCTCGATCAGGGGGCAGCCACTGAAGCTTTCTTT; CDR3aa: CASSLDQGAATEAFF
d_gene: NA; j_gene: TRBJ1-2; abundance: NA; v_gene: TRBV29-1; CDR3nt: TGCAGCGGTGGGGGGGGATTAAGTGGCTACACCTTC; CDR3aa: CSGGGGLSGYTF
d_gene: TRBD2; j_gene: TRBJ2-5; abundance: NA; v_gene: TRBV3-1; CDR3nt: TGTGCCAGCAGCCCAATAGCGGGGTCCCTCGGGGAGACCCAGTACTTC; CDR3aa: CASSPIAGSLGETQYF
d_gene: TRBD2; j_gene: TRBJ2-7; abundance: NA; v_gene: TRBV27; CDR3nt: TGTGCCAGCAGTTTACGGCTAGCGGGGGCCTACGAGCAGTACTTC; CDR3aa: CASSLRLAGAYEQYF
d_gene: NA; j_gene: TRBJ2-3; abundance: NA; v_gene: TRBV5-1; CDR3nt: TGCGCCAGCAGTCCGGGACTCGCTCCCAGAGGTAGCACAGATACGCAGTATTTT; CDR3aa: CASSPGLAPRGSTDTQYF
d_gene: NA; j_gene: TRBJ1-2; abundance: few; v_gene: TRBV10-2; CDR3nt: TGCGCCAGCAGTGAGATGGGGACCCGTCGGCGGGGCTACACCTTC; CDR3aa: CASSEMGTRRRGYTF
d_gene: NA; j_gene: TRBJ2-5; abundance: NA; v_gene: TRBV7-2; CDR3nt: TGTGCCAGCAGCCTCGGACCCAAACAAGAGACCCAGTACTTC; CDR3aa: CASSLGPKQETQYF
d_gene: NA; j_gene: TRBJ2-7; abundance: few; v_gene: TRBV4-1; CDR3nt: TGCGCCAGCAGCCAAGATGAGGGGGACACCTACGAGCAGTACTTC; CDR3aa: CASSQDEGDTYEQYF
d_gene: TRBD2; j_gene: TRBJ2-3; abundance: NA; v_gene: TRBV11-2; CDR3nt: TGTGCCAGCAGCTCGCGACTAGCGGGGGGGAGAGATACGCAGTATTTT; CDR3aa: CASSSRLAGGRDTQYF
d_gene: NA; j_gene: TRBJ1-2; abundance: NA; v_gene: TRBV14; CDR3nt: TGTGCCAGCAGCCATGACATAGACTATGGCTACACCTTC; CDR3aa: CASSHDIDYGYTF
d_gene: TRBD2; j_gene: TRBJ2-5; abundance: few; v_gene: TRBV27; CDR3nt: TGTGCCAGCAGCCAGGTCCGGGCTAGCGGGGTTTTTGAGCGAGAGACCCAGTACTTC; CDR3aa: CASSQVRASGVFERETQYF
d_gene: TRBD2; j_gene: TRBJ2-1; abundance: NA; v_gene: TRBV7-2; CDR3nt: TGTGCCAGCGGGGTAGCGGGGGGGCGGAATGAGCAGTTCTTC; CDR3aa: CASGVAGGRNEQFF
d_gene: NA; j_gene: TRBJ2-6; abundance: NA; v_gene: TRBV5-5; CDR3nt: TGTGCCAGCACCCGTGGTCTAACAGAATTCTCTGGGGCCAACGTCCCGACTTTC; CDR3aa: CASTRGLTEFSGANVPTF
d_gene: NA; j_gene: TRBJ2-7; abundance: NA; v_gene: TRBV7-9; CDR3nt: TGTGCCAGCAGCTTAGAGGCTGGGTCGGGAGAGCAGTACTTC; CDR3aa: CASSLEAGSGEQYF
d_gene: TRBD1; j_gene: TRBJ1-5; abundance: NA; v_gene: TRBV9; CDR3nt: TGTGCCAGCAGCGATGCAGGGGGTCAGCCCCAGCATTTT; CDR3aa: CASSDAGGQPQHF
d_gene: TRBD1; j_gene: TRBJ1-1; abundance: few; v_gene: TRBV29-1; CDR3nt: TGCAGCGTTTCAGGGGGCGAGACTGAAGCTTTCTTT; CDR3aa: CSVSGGETEAFF
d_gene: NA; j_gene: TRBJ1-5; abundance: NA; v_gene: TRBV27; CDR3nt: NA; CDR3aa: CASSTSRNQPQHF
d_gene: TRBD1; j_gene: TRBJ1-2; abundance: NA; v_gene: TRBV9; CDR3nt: TGTGCCAGCGGACAGGGAAACTATGGCTACACCTTC; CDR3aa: CASGQGNYGYTF
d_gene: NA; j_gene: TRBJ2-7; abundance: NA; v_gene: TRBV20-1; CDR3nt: TGCAGTGTTACGACCGGGCCTCTTGGCTACGAGCAGTACTTC; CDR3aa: CSVTTGPLGYEQYF
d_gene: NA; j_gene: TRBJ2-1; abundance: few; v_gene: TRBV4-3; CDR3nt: TGCGCCAGCAGCCAAGAAGTAGCAAGTAATGAGCAGTTCTTC; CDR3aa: CASSQEVASNEQFF
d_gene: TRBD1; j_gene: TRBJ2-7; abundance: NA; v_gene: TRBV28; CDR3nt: TGTGCCAGCAGCTACGACAGGGTCTATTCTCTAGTACCCGAGCAGTACTTC; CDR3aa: CASSYDRVYSLVPEQYF
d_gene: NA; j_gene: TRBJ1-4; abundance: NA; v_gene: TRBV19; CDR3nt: TGTGCCAGTAGTATACCGGGACACGCCGACGAAAAACTGTTTTTT; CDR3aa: CASSIPGHADEKLFF